A single sample is the source of the 27 T cell receptor beta chains below, sequenced in a study of T-cell memory formation after mild COVID-19. From the 5' RACE reads, TCRdb called clonotypes with MiXCR, one entry per CDR3 protein. The top ten clones hold roughly a fifth of a sample with fewer than 400,000 distinct CDR3 sequences, around 13% of them seen once. Sequencing input: PBMCs or a T cell subset sorted from them (not recorded which). Receptor source: a man between 18 and 29 years old who had mild COVID-19 (a few samples of this study predate the infection). Cell type and time point are not known.

This clonotype showed up just a few times. The V and J genes are TRBV13 and TRBJ2-1; a possible D gene is TRBD2 (7 bases). Germline V gene sequence: CDR1 PRHDT, CDR2 FYEKMQ (reference sequence). V lost 0 bases to trimming and J lost 7 bases, with 16 bases between them. This CDR3 has 16 amino acids. CDR3 protein: CASSLGGGASWNEQFF. The CDR3 DNA is TGTGCCAGCAGCTTAGGTGGGGGGGCTTCTTGGAATGAGCAGTTCTTC.

The genes are TRBV7-2 and TRBJ2-2, with 9 positions matching TRBD2. Germline values: CDR1 SGHTA, CDR2 FQGNSA. The CDR3 totals 19 residues. V trimming: 4 bases; J trimming: 5 bases; junction bases outside the gene matches: 17. Here the CDR3 DNA reads TGTGCCAGCAGCTCGCCGACTAGCGGAGCTTTAGTCGGTACCGGGGAGCTGTTTTTT. It encodes CASSSPTSGALVGTGELFF.

There are a few counts of this clonotype. V and J are TRBV6-4 and TRBJ2-6, with TRBD2 identical over 8 bases. This CDR3 has 21 residues. After removal of 6 bases from V and 0 bases from J, the junction contained 19 bases not matched to a gene. Per germline, CDR1 MRHNA and CDR2 SNTAGT. CDR3 in DNA: TGTGCCAGCAGCCCTACCCCTCCCCATAGCGGGGTGGTCTCTGGGGCCAACGTCCTGACTTTC. Its translation is CASSPTPPHSGVVSGANVLTF.

This chain uses TRBV5-1 with TRBJ2-3, with TRBD1 as a possible D gene (6 bases). The CDR3 has 14 amino acids. CDR1 is SGHRS and CDR2 is YFSETQ in the germline V gene. V was pared by 5 bases and J by 3 bases, with 13 bases between. CDR3 amino acids: CASSAGDGTDTQYF. For the CDR3, the DNA is TGCGCCAGCAGTGCAGGGGACGGTACAGATACGCAGTATTTT.

This clonotype was seen many times. The chain is built from TRBV20-1 and TRBJ1-1; tentative D call: TRBD1 (5 bases). The V end lost 0 bases, the J end lost 11 bases, and 13 bases lay between the germline ends. There are 12 residues in the CDR3. The V gene's germline CDR1 is DFQATT and CDR2 SNEGSKA (reference sequence). CDR3 DNA sequence: TGCAGTGCTAGAGATCAGCGGGACCGGGCTTTCTTT. Translation gives CSARDQRDRAFF.

The chain is built from TRBV6-6 and TRBJ2-5, with 8 bases that match TRBD1. With 4 bases clipped from V and 2 bases from J, the junction kept 6 bases outside the gene matches. The CDR3 length is 15 residues. The germline gives CDR1 MNHNY, CDR2 SVGAGI (reference sequence). CDR3 sequence reads: CASSWGTGGQETQYF. The CDR3 DNA follows: TGTGCCAGCAGTTGGGGGACAGGTGGGCAAGAGACCCAGTACTTC.

The rearrangement uses TRBV7-3 and TRBJ2-3; 7 nucleotides agree with TRBD2. J was trimmed by 4 bases and V by 4 bases; bases with no gene match: 14. The CDR3 length is 17 residues. Per germline, CDR1 SGHTA and CDR2 FQGTGA. The CDR3 DNA sequence: TGTGCCAGCAGCTCCACCCGGGGGGTGGGAGGTCCAGATACGCAGTATTTT. Translating gives CASSSTRGVGGPDTQYF. Filled out from reference TRBV7-3 and TRBJ2-3, the complete variable domain reads GAGVSQTPSNKVTEKGKYVELRCDPISGHTALYWYRQSLGQGPEFLIYFQGTGAADDSGLPNDRFFAVRPEGSVSTLKIQRTERGDSAVYLCASSSTRGVGGPDTQYFGPGTRLTVL.

Only a few counts were recorded for this clonotype. V is TRBV6-2 or TRBV6-3 and J is TRBJ1-2; 7 bases are a match to TRBD1. This CDR3 contains 16 residues. Germline trimming cut 4 bases from V and 7 bases from J; bases unmatched to any gene: 15. CDR1 is MNHEY, CDR2 SVGEGT, per germline. This CDR3 is CASSWRIGQASPGYTF. The DNA of the CDR3 is TGTGCCAGCAGTTGGAGAATCGGACAGGCAAGTCCTGGCTACACCTTC.

There are a few counts of this clonotype. The V and J genes are TRBV2 and TRBJ1-5; the match to TRBD1 covers 12 bases. CDR1 and CDR2 (germline): SNHLY, FYNNEI. The CDR3 runs to 16 residues. V trimming: 4 bases; J trimming: 11 bases; junction bases outside the gene matches: 12. Written as DNA, the CDR3 is TGTGCCAGCAGTGGGCCGGGACAGGGGGCTACCTCGGCCCAGCATTTT. This codes for CASSGPGQGATSAQHF.

This clonotype was counted a few times. The chain couples TRBV2 to TRBJ1-1, with D tentatively TRBD1 (5 bases). Between the trimmed V and J ends, which lost 4 bases and 0 bases, there was a span of 9 bases. The germline V gene has CDR1 SNHLY and CDR2 FYNNEI. The CDR3 is 14 amino acids. CDR3 sequence (DNA): TGTGCCAGCAGTGGGGGACGCTTGAACACTGAAGCTTTCTTT. It yields the protein CASSGGRLNTEAFF.

The chain couples TRBV4-3 to TRBJ2-1, with D perhaps matching TRBD1 or TRBD2 (5 bases each). The germline V gene has CDR1 LGHNA and CDR2 YSLEER. The V end lost 0 bases, the J end lost 7 bases, and 25 bases lay between the germline ends. The CDR3 consists of 19 residues. The CDR3 DNA sequence: TGCGCCAGCAGCCAAGATCTCTCCAGGGAGCTTTACAGCAGAAATGAGCAGTTCTTC. It is translated as CASSQDLSRELYSRNEQFF.

Many counts were recorded for this clonotype. This chain joins TRBV4-1 and TRBJ1-5; D is unclear. Germline V gene data show CDR1 as MGHRA and CDR2 as YSYEKL. V was cut by 0 bases and J by 0 bases, with 6 bases left in between. The length of the CDR3 is 15 residues. CDR3 DNA sequence: TGCGCCAGCAGCCAAGATGGGTATAGCAATCAGCCCCAGCATTTT. It encodes CASSQDGYSNQPQHF.

This clonotype was detected only a few times. This chain uses TRBV29-1 with TRBJ2-7, with D maybe TRBD1 (6 bases). The germline gives CDR1 SQVTM, CDR2 ANQGSEA. Between the trimmed V and J ends, which lost 5 bases and 7 bases, there was a span of 18 bases. The CDR3 is made up of 13 amino acids. In DNA form, the CDR3 reads TGCAGCGTTTCAGGGGAACCGAGGGGGGAGCAGTACTTC. This sequence encodes CSVSGEPRGEQYF.

This clonotype was recorded at least ten times. The chain combines TRBV3-1 with TRBJ2-3; D remains ambiguous. The CDR3 covers 13 residues. The germline CDR1 and CDR2 sequences are LGHDT and YNNKEL (reference sequence). V lost 1 base to trimming and J lost 2 bases, with 4 bases between them. In DNA, the CDR3 is TGTGCCAGCAGCCAAGCCCTCACAGATACGCAGTATTTT. Translated, it gives CASSQALTDTQYF.

The CDR3 sequence is CASSSKRGGTGELFF. As DNA, the CDR3 is TGTGCCAGCAGCTCCAAGCGGGGGGGGACCGGGGAGCTGTTTTTT. The rearrangement joins TRBV7-2 to TRBJ2-2, with 10 bases matching TRBD2. This CDR3 comprises 15 residues. Germline V lookup: CDR1 SGHTA, CDR2 FQGNSA. The trim removed 4 bases at V and 5 bases at J, leaving 4 bases unmatched.

In this sample, this clonotype turned up a few times. The genes are TRBV5-1 and TRBJ2-3; 12 bases line up with TRBD2. The CDR3 consists of 16 residues. The germline V gene has CDR1 SGHRS and CDR2 YFSETQ. V was pared by 0 bases and J by 4 bases, with 3 bases of the junction left unmatched. CDR3 residues: CASSLGLAGDADTQYF. The CDR3 bases are TGCGCCAGCAGCTTGGGACTAGCGGGGGATGCAGATACGCAGTATTTT.

CDR3 coding DNA: TGTGCCAGCAGCTTAGGAGCGGGGGGGAACAATGAGCAGTTCTTC. This codes for CASSLGAGGNNEQFF. V and J are TRBV7-2 and TRBJ2-1; 10 bases fit TRBD2. Germline CDR1 is SGHTA and CDR2 is FQGNSA. CDR3 size: 15 residues. Unmatched junction bases numbered 2, after V lost 1 base and J lost 5 bases. Drawing the rest from reference TRBV7-2 and TRBJ2-1, the complete variable domain is GAGVSQSPSNKVTEKGKDVELRCDPISGHTALYWYRQSLGQGLEFLIYFQGNSAPDKSGLPSDRFSAERTGGSVSTLTIQRTQQEDSAVYLCASSLGAGGNNEQFFGPGTRLTVL.

This clonotype was counted between two and nine times. The chain is built from TRBV7-9 and TRBJ2-7; maybe TRBD2 (5 bases). The CDR3 totals 13 residues. V gave up 1 base and J gave up 4 bases, with 8 bases separating them. CDR1 is SEHNR, CDR2 FQNEAQ, per germline (reference sequence). CDR3 sequence: CASSLGGLYEQYV. The CDR3, as DNA: TGTGCCAGCAGCTTAGGCGGACTTTACGAGCAGTACGTC.

V and J are TRBV6-5 and TRBJ2-1; no clear D. This CDR3 is 12 amino acids long. V shed 8 bases and J shed 8 bases, with 13 bases lying between them. CDR1 is MNHEY, CDR2 SVGAGI, per germline. CDR3 region: CASSGFGDEQFF. CDR3 DNA: TGTGCCAGCTCCGGGTTTGGCGATGAGCAGTTCTTC.

This clonotype turned up a few times. V usage is TRBV5-1 and J usage is TRBJ2-3; 7 positions match TRBD1. This CDR3 has 18 residues. The ends lost 3 bases at V and 0 bases at J; junction bases unmatched: 13. The germline CDR1 and CDR2 sequences are SGHRS and YFSETQ. CDR3 bases: TGCGCCAGCAGCTACCCGGTAGGGGGCGATTTTAGCACAGATACGCAGTATTTT. Translating gives CASSYPVGGDFSTDTQYF.

This clonotype has only a few counts. The chain joins TRBV4-1 to TRBJ2-1, with 9 nucleotides matching TRBD2. Germline V gene sequence: CDR1 MGHRA, CDR2 YSYEKL. J gave up 8 bases and V 0 bases, and 11 bases lay outside the gene matches. The CDR3 length is 17 residues. The CDR3 sequence is CASSQDRSGGPWDEQFF. The CDR3 DNA reads as TGCGCCAGCAGCCAAGATCGGAGCGGGGGGCCCTGGGATGAGCAGTTCTTC.

Ten or more counts support this clonotype. The chain employs TRBV7-2 and TRBJ2-2; 8 bases agree with TRBD2. The V gene end was trimmed by 5 bases and the J gene end by 1 base; junction bases not matched to a gene: 9. The germline V gene has CDR1 SGHTA and CDR2 FQGNSA. This CDR3 is built from 17 residues. The CDR3 DNA follows: TGTGCCAGCAGCCACAGGACTAGCTGGCAGAACACCGGGGAGCTGTTTTTT. The encoded protein is CASSHRTSWQNTGELFF.

This clonotype was counted ten times or more. The J gene is TRBJ2-3, the V gene TRBV6-5; TRBD1 aligns across 7 bases. This CDR3 spans 16 amino acids. With 4 bases clipped from V and 4 bases from J, the junction kept 11 bases outside the gene matches. Per germline, CDR1 MNHEY and CDR2 SVGAGI. The chain's CDR3 is CASSSPGTDPSDTQYF. The DNA for the CDR3 is TGTGCCAGCAGTTCCCCCGGGACAGATCCTTCAGATACGCAGTATTTT.

This clonotype was observed a few times. This chain connects TRBV5-1 to TRBJ2-5; tentative D call: TRBD1 (6 bases). Deletions cut 4 bases from V and 2 bases from J, with 12 bases between. This CDR3 contains 14 residues. Germline CDR1 SGHRS, CDR2 YFSETQ. CDR3 sequence reads: CASSARDNQETQYF. CDR3 DNA sequence: TGCGCCAGCAGCGCACGGGACAATCAAGAGACCCAGTACTTC.

There are a few counts of this clonotype. The chain carries TRBV7-9 and TRBJ1-1, with D hard to call. The germline CDR1 and CDR2 sequences are SEHNR and FQNEAQ (reference sequence). The CDR3 consists of 13 residues. Trimming cost V 2 bases and J 5 bases, with 9 bases left between them. The CDR3 spells CASSLITATEAFF. As DNA, the CDR3 is TGTGCCAGCAGCTTAATTACCGCTACTGAAGCTTTCTTT.

This clonotype was detected only a few times. This sequence joins TRBV5-1 and TRBJ2-3; TRBD1 aligns across 7 bases. Germline V lookup: CDR1 SGHRS, CDR2 YFSETQ. CDR3 length: 16 amino acids. V was clipped by 4 bases and J by 2 bases; unmatched bases: 10. The CDR3 here is CASSQLGQPYTDTQYF. The CDR3 region has the DNA TGCGCCAGCAGCCAATTGGGACAGCCGTACACAGATACGCAGTATTTT.

The chain joins TRBV5-5 to TRBJ2-1, with D maybe TRBD1 (5 bases). Trimming left V 0 bases short and J 8 bases short, with 15 bases between. The V gene's germline CDR1 is SGHKS and CDR2 YYEKEE (reference sequence). The CDR3 runs 15 residues. This CDR3 reads CASSLGREPSHEQFF. For the CDR3, the DNA is TGTGCCAGCAGCTTGGGCAGGGAACCTTCCCATGAGCAGTTCTTC.